Listed here is a single T cell receptor beta chain. The antigen is undetermined. This record comes from a study of T cell responses to AZD1222 COVID-19 vaccine. For the study at large: Pooling of second doses given at about 4 or about 12 weeks was done.

General study findings and limits: Researchers took repertoire samples only after the peak T cell response had come. White British ancestry dominated among donors, who included more females, and clonal diversity was possibly underestimated.

Clones were read by immunoSEQ multiplex PCR, and TCRdb kept only the in-frame ones, dropping some. The data show about 97,000 clones, with less than 90% seen just once and about a sixth held by the top ten. CDR3 length: 13 amino acids. Germline loops: CDR1 LNHDA, CDR2 SQIVND (reference sequence). V lost 5 bases and J lost 3, with 10 bases in between. V and J are TRBV19 and TRBJ1-1; a weak D match, TRBD1 (6 bases). This clonotype was obtained from an adult in good health. Source: peripheral blood, taken on day 0 of AZD1222 vaccination. Written as DNA, the CDR3 is TGTGCCAGTAGTCACAGGACAGACACTGAAGCTTTCTTT. Encoded protein: CASSHRTDTEAFF.